A single T cell receptor (beta chain) is shown here with its context. Profiling relied on immunoSEQ multiplex PCR, and the TCRdb table lists in-frame clones only, not all of them. The profile shows over 150,000 clones, 88% of them singletons. This sample is drawn from a study of blood T cell repertoires in COVID-19. The V gene end was trimmed by 4 bases and the J gene end by 4 bases; junction bases not matched to a gene: 9. Germline assignment: CDR1 SGHTA and CDR2 FQGNSA. This CDR3 contains 15 residues. V and J are TRBV7-2 and TRBJ1-2, with 7 positions matching TRBD1. The sequenced sample consisted of peripheral blood. The sequence was obtained from a man in his forties or fifties who had recovered from COVID-19. CDR3 nucleotide sequence: TGTGCCAGCAGCTCCAATCCGACAGGGAGCTATGGCTACACCTTC. Protein sequence: CASSSNPTGSYGYTF.